A selection of T cell receptor beta chains follows, all from one sample in a study of beta chain features in type 1 diabetes. TCRdb's copy holds only in-frame clones and misses some; the assay was immunoSEQ multiplex PCR. Among about 180,000 clones listed, around 13% were seen once. Input material: central memory CD4+ T cells from blood. These receptors were obtained from a young woman in good health. The CDR3 runs from the conserved cysteine through the conserved F or W. Fields, in order: V gene, J gene, D gene, clone size, CDR3 DNA, CDR3 protein. A D gene is named only where the DNA matches it firmly. Only part of the rows carry a size: once, few, many, or a class if the clone is expanded.

TRBV2	TRBJ2-5	NA	NA	TGTGCCAGCAGGAGAGGGATGGAGACCCAGTACTTC	CASRRGMETQYF
TRBV27	TRBJ2-5	NA	NA	TGTGCCAGCGGACTCTGGGCTAAAGAGACCCAGTACTTC	CASGLWAKETQYF
TRBV7-7	TRBJ2-1	TRBD1	NA	TGTGCTAGCAGCTTAGGGACAGGGAACAATGAGCAGTTCTTC	CASSLGTGNNEQFF
TRBV29-1	TRBJ2-1	NA	few	TGCAGCGTTGAAGAGCTGGGGAGAGAGCAGTTCTTC	CSVEELGREQFF
TRBV28	TRBJ1-2	NA	few	TGTGCCAGCAGCCCATCTAACTATGGCTACACCTTC	CASSPSNYGYTF
TRBV13	TRBJ2-2	TRBD2	few	TGTGCCAGCAGCCCAGCGGGAGTATCCACCGGGGAGCTGTTTTTT	CASSPAGVSTGELFF
TRBV4-2	TRBJ2-5	TRBD2	NA	TGTGCCAGCAGCCAAGGCCTGGCGGGAGGACAAGAGACCCAGTACTTC	CASSQGLAGGQETQYF
TRBV30	TRBJ1-5	NA	many	TGTGCCTGGAGCGCCCGCGGGGGTCAGCCCCAGCATTTT	CAWSARGGQPQHF
TRBV30	TRBJ2-7	NA	few	TGTGCCTCCTCCCGGGATATCTACGAGCAGTACTTC	CASSRDIYEQYF
TRBV7-2	TRBJ1-2	NA	few	TGTGCCAGCAGCTTAGCGCGTTTGAAGAGCTATGGCTACACCTTC	CASSLARLKSYGYTF
TRBV7-9	TRBJ1-5	TRBD1	NA	TGTGCCAGCAGCCCCGACAGGGATTCAGGACAGCCCCAGCATTTT	CASSPDRDSGQPQHF
TRBV2	TRBJ2-7	NA	NA	TGTGCCAGCACAGGGGACACCCCCTCCTACGAGCAGTACTTC	CASTGDTPSYEQYF
TRBV5-1	TRBJ2-1	TRBD2	NA	TGCGCCAGCAGCTTAGACGGCGGGAGTGCTTACAATGAGCAGTTCTTC	CASSLDGGSAYNEQFF
TRBV2	TRBJ1-5	NA	NA	TGTGCCAGCAGTGTGCGGCAGAGCAATCAGCCCCAGCATTTT	CASSVRQSNQPQHF
TRBV29-1	TRBJ1-1	NA	NA	TGCAGCGTTGAACAAAAGGGGGCTTTCTTT	CSVEQKGAFF
TRBV19	TRBJ2-5	NA	NA	TGTGCCAGTAGTATTTCGCCGGGAGACCTCAAGACCCAGTACTTC	CASSISPGDLKTQYF
TRBV9	TRBJ1-2	NA	NA	TGTGCCAGCAGCCCCGACTGGGTTCTGCCCAACTATGGCTACACCTTC	CASSPDWVLPNYGYTF
TRBV7-9	TRBJ1-2	TRBD1	NA	TGTGCCAGCAGCTCCACCGGGACAGGGAGGTATTCGGACTATGGCTACACCTTC	CASSSTGTGRYSDYGYTF
TRBV5-1	TRBJ1-2	TRBD1	NA	TGCGCCAGCAGCGGCGGGGACAGGCTGTATGGCTACACCTTC	CASSGGDRLYGYTF
TRBV4-3	TRBJ1-2	TRBD1	few	TGCGCCAGCAGCCGAGACAGGGACTATGGCTACACCTTC	CASSRDRDYGYTF
TRBV21-1	TRBJ2-7	NA	few	TGTGCCAGCAGCGGACTCAGCTCCTACGAGCAGTACTTC	CASSGLSSYEQYF
TRBV11-2	TRBJ2-1	TRBD2	NA	TGTGCCAGCAGCGGGACTAGCGGGAGCGATGAGCAGTTCTTC	CASSGTSGSDEQFF
TRBV18	TRBJ2-7	NA	few	TGTGCCAGCTCACCTCGGGGCTACGAGCAGTACTTC	CASSPRGYEQYF
TRBV7-2	TRBJ2-1	TRBD1	NA	TGTGCCAGCAGCCCCCGGACAGGGTCCAATGAGCAGTTCTTC	CASSPRTGSNEQFF